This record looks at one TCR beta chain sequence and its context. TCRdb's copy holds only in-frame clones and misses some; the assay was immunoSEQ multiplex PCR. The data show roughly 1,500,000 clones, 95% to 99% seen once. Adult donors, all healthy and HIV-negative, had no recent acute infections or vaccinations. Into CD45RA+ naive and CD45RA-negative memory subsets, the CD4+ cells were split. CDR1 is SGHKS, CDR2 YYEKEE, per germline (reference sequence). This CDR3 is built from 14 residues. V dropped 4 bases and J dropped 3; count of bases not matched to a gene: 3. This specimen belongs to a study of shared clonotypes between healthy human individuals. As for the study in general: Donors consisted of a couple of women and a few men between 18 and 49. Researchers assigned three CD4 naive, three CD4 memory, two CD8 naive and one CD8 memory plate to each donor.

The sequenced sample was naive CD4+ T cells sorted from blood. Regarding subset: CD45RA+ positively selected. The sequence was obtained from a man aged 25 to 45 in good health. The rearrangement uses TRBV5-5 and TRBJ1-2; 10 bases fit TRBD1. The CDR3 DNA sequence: TGTGCCAGCAGCGGACAGGGGGTTCACTATGGCTACACCTTC. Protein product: CASSGQGVHYGYTF.